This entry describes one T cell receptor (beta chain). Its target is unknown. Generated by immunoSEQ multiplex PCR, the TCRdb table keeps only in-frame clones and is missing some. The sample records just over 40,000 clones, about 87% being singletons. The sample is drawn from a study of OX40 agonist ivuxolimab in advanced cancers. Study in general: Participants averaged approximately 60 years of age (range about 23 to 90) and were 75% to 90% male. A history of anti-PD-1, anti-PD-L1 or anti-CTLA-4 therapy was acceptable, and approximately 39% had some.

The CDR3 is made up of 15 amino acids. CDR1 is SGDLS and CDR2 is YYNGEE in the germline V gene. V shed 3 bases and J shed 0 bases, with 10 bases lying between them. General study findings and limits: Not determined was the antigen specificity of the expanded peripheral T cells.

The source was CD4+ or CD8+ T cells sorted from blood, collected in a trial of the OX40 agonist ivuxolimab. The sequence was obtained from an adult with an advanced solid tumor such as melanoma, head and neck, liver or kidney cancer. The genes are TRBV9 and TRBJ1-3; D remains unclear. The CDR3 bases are TGTGCCAGCAGCGAAGACGGTTACTCTGGAAACACCATATATTTT. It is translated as CASSEDGYSGNTIYF.